This T cell receptor beta chain was identified during a study of identical twins. Trimming removed 6 bases from V and 2 bases from J, with 20 bases in between. Germline CDR1 reads DFQATT; CDR2 reads SNEGSKA (reference sequence). This CDR3 has 15 amino acids. This clonotype was counted only a few times. What it recognizes is unknown. The study's findings and limits: These conclusions were based on statistical analysis (cross-sectional, not following the same donors).

TCRdb recomputed calls from the 5' RACE reads with MiXCR, one row per CDR3 protein. The sample carries 700,000 or so distinct CDR3 sequences, around 8.6% recorded once. The same sample was also studied in work on yellow fever vaccine responses in identical twins.

The receptor was derived from a woman between 18 and 29 years old in good health. The chain links TRBV20-1 to TRBJ2-7, with TRBD1 as a possible D gene (5 bases). The sequenced sample was PBMCs. CDR3 loop: CSAIHVRGSPYEQYF. For the CDR3, the DNA is TGCAGTGCCATTCACGTTAGGGGCAGCCCCTACGAGCAGTACTTC.